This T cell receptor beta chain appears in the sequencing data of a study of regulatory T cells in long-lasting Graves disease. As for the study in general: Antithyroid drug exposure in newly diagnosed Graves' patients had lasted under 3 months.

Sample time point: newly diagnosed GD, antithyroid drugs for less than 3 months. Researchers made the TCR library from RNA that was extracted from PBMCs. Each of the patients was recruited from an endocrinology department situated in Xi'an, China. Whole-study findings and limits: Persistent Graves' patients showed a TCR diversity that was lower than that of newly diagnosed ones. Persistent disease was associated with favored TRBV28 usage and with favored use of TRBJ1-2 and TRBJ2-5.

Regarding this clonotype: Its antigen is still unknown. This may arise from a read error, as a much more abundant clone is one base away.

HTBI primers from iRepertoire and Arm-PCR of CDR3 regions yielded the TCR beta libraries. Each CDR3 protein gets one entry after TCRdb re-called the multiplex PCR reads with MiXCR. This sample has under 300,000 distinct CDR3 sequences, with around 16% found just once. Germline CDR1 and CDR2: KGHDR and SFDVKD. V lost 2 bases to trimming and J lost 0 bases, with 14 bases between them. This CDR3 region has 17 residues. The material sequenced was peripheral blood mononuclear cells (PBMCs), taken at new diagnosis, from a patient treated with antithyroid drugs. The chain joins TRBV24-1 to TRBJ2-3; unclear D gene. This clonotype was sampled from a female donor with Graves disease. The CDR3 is CATSDYGTDRSTDTQYF. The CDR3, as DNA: TGTGCCACCAGTGATTACGGAACAGATCGGAGCACAGATACGCAGTATTTT.